The clone carrying this T cell receptor beta chain was seen many times. The antigen remains unidentified. Time point reported: newly diagnosed GD, antithyroid drugs for less than 3 months. PBMCs were the source of the RNA used for TCR sequencing. This CDR3 is 17 amino acids long. With V trimmed by 2 bases and J by 7 bases, 17 bases remained unmatched. For TCR beta, libraries came from iRepertoire HTBI primers and Arm-PCR of CDR3 regions. TCRdb reprocessed the multiplex PCR reads via MiXCR and lists one record per CDR3 protein. The table includes about 530,000 distinct CDR3 sequences, around 16% detected once. The sample comes from a study of regulatory T cells in long-lasting Graves disease. The study's findings and limits: Newly diagnosed patients had higher TCR diversity than persistent Graves' patients did. Sample size was small, which may have lowered accuracy.

This same sample was also part of a study on T cells in Graves' hyperthyroidism and ophthalmopathy. That investigation notes: The study based diagnoses on clinical symptoms, serum thyroxine and TRAb, thyroid ultrasound and orbital computed tomography. Ophthalmopathy was distinguished from stable hyperthyroidism by 13 V-J signatures.

Sequencing was performed on peripheral blood mononuclear cells (PBMCs), taken at new diagnosis, from a patient treated with antithyroid drugs. The sequence came from a woman between 40 and 65 years old with Graves disease. J is TRBJ2-7 and V is TRBV12-3 or TRBV12-4, with 7 nucleotides matching TRBD1. CDR3 nucleotide sequence: TGTGCCAGCAGTTTATTTTCCCAAGGGGGCCGGGTGGGAGAGCAGTACTTC. The encoded protein is CASSLFSQGGRVGEQYF.